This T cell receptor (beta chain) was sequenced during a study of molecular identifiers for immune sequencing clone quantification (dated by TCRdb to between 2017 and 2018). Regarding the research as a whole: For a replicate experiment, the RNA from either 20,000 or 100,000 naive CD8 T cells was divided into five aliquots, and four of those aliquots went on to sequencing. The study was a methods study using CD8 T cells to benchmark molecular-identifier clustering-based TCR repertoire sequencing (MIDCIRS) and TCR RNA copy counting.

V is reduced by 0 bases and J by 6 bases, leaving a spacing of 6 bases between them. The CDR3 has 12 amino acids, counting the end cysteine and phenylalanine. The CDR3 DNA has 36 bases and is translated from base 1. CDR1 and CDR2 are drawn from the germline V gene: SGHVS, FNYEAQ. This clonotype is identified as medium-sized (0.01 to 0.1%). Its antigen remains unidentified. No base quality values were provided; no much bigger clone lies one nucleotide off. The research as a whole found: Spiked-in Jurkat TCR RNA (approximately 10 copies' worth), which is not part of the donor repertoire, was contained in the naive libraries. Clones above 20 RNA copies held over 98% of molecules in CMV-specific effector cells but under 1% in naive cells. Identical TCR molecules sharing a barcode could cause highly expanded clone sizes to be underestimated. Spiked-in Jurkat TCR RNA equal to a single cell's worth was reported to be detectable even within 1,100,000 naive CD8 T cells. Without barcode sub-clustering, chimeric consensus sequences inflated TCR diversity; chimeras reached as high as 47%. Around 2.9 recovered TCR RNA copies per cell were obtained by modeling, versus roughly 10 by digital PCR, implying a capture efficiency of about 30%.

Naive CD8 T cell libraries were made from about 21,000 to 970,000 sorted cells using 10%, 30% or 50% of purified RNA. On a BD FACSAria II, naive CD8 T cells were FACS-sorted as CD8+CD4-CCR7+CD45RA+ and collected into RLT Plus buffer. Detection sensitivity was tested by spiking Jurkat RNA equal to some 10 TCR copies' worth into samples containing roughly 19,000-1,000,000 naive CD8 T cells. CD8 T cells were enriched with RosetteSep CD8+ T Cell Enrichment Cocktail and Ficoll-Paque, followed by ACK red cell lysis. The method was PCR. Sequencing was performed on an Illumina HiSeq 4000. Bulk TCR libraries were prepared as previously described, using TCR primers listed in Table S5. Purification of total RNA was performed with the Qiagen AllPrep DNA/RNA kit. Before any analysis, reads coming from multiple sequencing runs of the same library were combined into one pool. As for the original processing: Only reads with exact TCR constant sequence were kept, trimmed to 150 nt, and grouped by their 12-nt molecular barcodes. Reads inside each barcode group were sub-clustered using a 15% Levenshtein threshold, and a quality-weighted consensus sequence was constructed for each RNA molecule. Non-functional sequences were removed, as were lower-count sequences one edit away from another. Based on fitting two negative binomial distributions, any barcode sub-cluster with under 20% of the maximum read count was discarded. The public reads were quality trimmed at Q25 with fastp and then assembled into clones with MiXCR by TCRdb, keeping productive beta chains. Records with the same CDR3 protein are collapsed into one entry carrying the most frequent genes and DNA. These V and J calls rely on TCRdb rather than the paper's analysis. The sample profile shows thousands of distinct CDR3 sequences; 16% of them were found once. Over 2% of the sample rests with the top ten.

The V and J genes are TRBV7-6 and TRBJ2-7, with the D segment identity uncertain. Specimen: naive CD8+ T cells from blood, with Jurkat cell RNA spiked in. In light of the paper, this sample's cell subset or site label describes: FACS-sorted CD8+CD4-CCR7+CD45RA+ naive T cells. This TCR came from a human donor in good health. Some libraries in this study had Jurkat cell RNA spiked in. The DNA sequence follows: TGTGCCAGCAGCTTAGCGACTGGCGAGCAGTACTTC. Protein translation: CASSLATGEQYF.